The sequence of this TCR beta chain was determined in a study of cytomegalovirus exposure and HLA in healthy donors. Note on this clone: Its antigen is undetermined.

The PCR employed 60 Vbeta primers together with 13 Jbeta primers. The repertoire was sequenced with immunoSEQ multiplex PCR; TCRdb's copy has only in-frame clones and lacks some. The table has some 160,000 clones, 78% seen once; the top ten hold approximately 3.1%. Study results and limitations: Under in vitro conditions, a few CMV-associated chains were confirmed as specific for CMV antigens. TCR sequences were mostly rare, though some public TCRs occurred in many donors. Listed as cytomegalovirus-associated were roughly 180 TCR beta chains.

The germline V gene encodes CDR1 MNHEY and CDR2 SVGAGI. V lost 10 bases and J lost 8; bases outside the gene matches: 7. This CDR3 has 11 residues. The chain is built from TRBV6-5 and TRBJ1-2; TRBD1 matches at 7 bases. The source material was PBMCs. The clonotype comes from a woman aged 40 to 49 in good health and CMV-seronegative. The CDR3 DNA reads as TGTGCCACCCGGGACAGTCGGGGCTACACCTTC. It yields the protein CATRDSRGYTF.